Below, 22 T cell receptor beta chains from the same sample are listed, as sequenced in a study of blood T cell repertoires in COVID-19. Profiling relied on immunoSEQ multiplex PCR, and the TCRdb table lists in-frame clones only, not all of them. Of about 130,000 clones listed, 75% to 90% were seen once; the top ten hold around 3.3%. The sequencing input was peripheral blood. These receptors all come from a woman of 80 years or more with COVID-19, enrolled during active disease.

Remarks on this clone: A much larger clone differs from this one at a single base, so this may be a read error. V and J are TRBV7-9 and TRBJ2-7; D is unclear. The germline gives CDR1 SEHNR, CDR2 FQNEAQ (reference sequence). The CDR3 contains 12 residues. Trimming shortened V by 5 bases and J by 0 bases, and 5 bases separated the two germline ends. The CDR3 sequence: CASSPSSYEQYF. The CDR3 region has the DNA TGTGCCAGCAGCCCTAGCTCCTACGAGCAGTACTTC.

This CDR3 is CATSDSGLAGVGGELFF. In DNA form, the CDR3 reads TGTGCCACCAGTGATTCCGGACTAGCGGGAGTCGGCGGGGAGCTGTTTTTT. The chain couples TRBV24-1 to TRBJ2-2; 13 nucleotides align to TRBD2. CDR3 length equals 17 residues. Germline V gives CDR1 KGHDR, CDR2 SFDVKD. J gave up 7 bases and V 2 bases, and 6 bases lay outside the gene matches.

This sequence joins TRBV6-1 and TRBJ2-1, with D unclear. The CDR3 totals 18 residues. The V gene lost 0 bases and the J gene lost 2 bases, with 17 bases spanning the gap. The germline gives CDR1 MNHNS, CDR2 SASEGT. CDR3 in DNA: TGTGCCAGCAGTGAAGCGCTTCGTGAGCAAGCTACCTACAATGAGCAGTTCTTC. As protein: CASSEALREQATYNEQFF.

This clone is a singleton in its sample. This chain joins TRBV27 and TRBJ2-5; D call uncertain. Trimming shortened V by 5 bases and J by 4 bases, and 11 bases separated the two germline ends. The CDR3 is 13 amino acids. The germline V gene has CDR1 MNHEY and CDR2 SMNVEV (reference sequence). CDR3 sequence: CASSPRSGETQYF. CDR3 coding DNA: TGTGCCAGCAGTCCCCGGTCGGGAGAGACCCAGTACTTC.

The V gene is TRBV4-3, the J gene TRBJ2-7; 9 nucleotides match TRBD1. The CDR3 spans 15 residues. Germline V gene data show CDR1 as LGHNA and CDR2 as YSLEER. V trimming: 1 base; J trimming: 7 bases; junction bases outside the gene matches: 8. The CDR3 sequence is CASSQGGTGSGEQYF. In DNA, the CDR3 is TGCGCCAGCAGCCAAGGTGGGACAGGGAGTGGAGAGCAGTACTTC.

The chain combines TRBV7-2 with TRBJ1-1; 9 nucleotides line up with TRBD1. Germline values: CDR1 SGHTA, CDR2 FQGNSA. V trimming: 5 bases; J trimming: 11 bases; junction bases outside the gene matches: 9. This CDR3 has 13 residues. The CDR3 sequence is CASSRGQGRDAFF. The CDR3 nucleotides are TGTGCCAGCAGCCGTGGACAGGGGAGGGACGCTTTCTTT.

This chain connects TRBV7-2 to TRBJ1-2; the D is unclear. The germline V gene encodes CDR1 SGHTA and CDR2 FQGNSA. The V end was cut by 3 bases, the J end by 7 bases, with 9 bases between. CDR3 size: 12 residues. The CDR3 protein is CASSFEVGGYTF. CDR3 nucleotides: TGTGCCAGCAGCTTCGAGGTGGGTGGCTACACCTTC. Complete variable domain (other parts from reference TRBV7-2 and TRBJ1-2): GAGVSQSPSNKVTEKGKDVELRCDPISGHTALYWYRQSLGQGLEFLIYFQGNSAPDKSGLPSDRFSAERTGGSVSTLTIQRTQQEDSAVYLCASSFEVGGYTFGSGTRLTVV.

Only a few counts were recorded for this clone. The V gene is TRBV28, the J gene TRBJ1-5; the D is unclear. V was clipped by 1 base and J by 7 bases, with 11 bases between them. The germline gives CDR1 MDHEN, CDR2 SYDVKM. The CDR3 sequence is 14 residues long. The CDR3 is CASSLSVQFQPQHF. CDR3 in DNA: TGTGCCAGCAGTTTATCTGTACAGTTCCAGCCCCAGCATTTT. Together with reference TRBV28 and TRBJ1-5, the CDR3 gives the full variable domain: DVKVTQSSRYLVKRTGEKVFLECVQDMDHENMFWYRQDPGLGLRLIYFSYDVKMKEKGDIPEGYSVSREKKERFSLILESASTNQTSMYLCASSLSVQFQPQHFGDGTRLSIL.

The chain joins TRBV28 to TRBJ1-2; D call uncertain. The CDR3 spans 14 residues. CDR1 and CDR2 (germline): MDHEN, SYDVKM. V was shortened by 7 bases and J by 2 bases, with 14 bases between the two germline ends. CDR3 DNA: TGTGCCAGCAAAGAGGTCGACGAAAACTATGGCTACACCTTC. Translating gives CASKEVDENYGYTF.

The chain carries TRBV15 and TRBJ1-2, with TRBD1 as a possible D gene (5 bases). The CDR3 has 15 amino acids. V shed 0 bases and J shed 4 bases, with 12 bases lying between them. Per germline, CDR1 LNHNV and CDR2 YYDKDF (reference sequence). CDR3 in DNA: TGTGCCACCAGCAGAGATCCAAGACAGAGCTATGGCTACACCTTC. This translates into CATSRDPRQSYGYTF. The variable domain in full, completed from reference TRBV15 and TRBJ1-2, reads DAMVIQNPRYQVTQFGKPVTLSCSQTLNHNVMYWYQQKSSQAPKLLFHYYDKDFNNEADTPDNFQSRRPNTSFCFLDIRSPGLGDTAMYLCATSRDPRQSYGYTFGSGTRLTVV.

This clone has a single count. The chain has TRBV5-1 and TRBJ2-5; TRBD1 agrees at 9 bases. The CDR3 loop spans 17 amino acids. Germline CDR1 and CDR2: SGHRS and YFSETQ. The ends lost 4 bases at V and 2 bases at J; junction bases unmatched: 12. CDR3 nucleotide sequence: TGCGCCAGCAGCAACTACAGGGGGCTTCCCCAACAAGAGACCCAGTACTTC. The encoded protein is CASSNYRGLPQQETQYF.

The genes are TRBV10-3 and TRBJ2-3; 10 positions agree with TRBD1. The CDR3 is made up of 16 amino acids. Germline CDR1 is ENHRY and CDR2 is SYGVKD. The ends lost 3 bases at V and 4 bases at J; junction bases unmatched: 7. The CDR3 DNA sequence: TGTGCCATCAGTGATCCGGGACAGGGGAGGTCAGATACGCAGTATTTT. Protein: CAISDPGQGRSDTQYF.

The chain joins TRBV6-5 to TRBJ1-1, with 7 bases fitting TRBD1. The germline CDR1 and CDR2 sequences are MNHEY and SVGAGI. The CDR3 covers 15 residues. Trimming took 5 bases from V and 1 from J; bases not matched to a gene: 7. CDR3 in DNA: TGTGCCAGCAGTAAATCCGGGACAGAGAACACTGAAGCTTTCTTT. Translated: CASSKSGTENTEAFF.

This clone was seen just once. The chain has TRBV28 and TRBJ2-1; D not resolved. V shed 6 bases and J shed 0 bases, with 21 bases lying between them. The CDR3 has 18 residues. The germline CDR1 and CDR2 sequences are MDHEN and SYDVKM. CDR3 in amino acids: CASSSEGWRQDSYNEQFF. The CDR3 DNA sequence: TGTGCCAGCAGCTCGGAAGGATGGCGTCAGGACTCCTACAATGAGCAGTTCTTC.

This clone appeared once. The CDR3 here is CASSLVPGEGEKLFF. Written as DNA, the CDR3 is TGTGCCAGCAGCTTGGTACCCGGGGAGGGTGAAAAACTGTTTTTT. The chain has TRBV5-4 and TRBJ1-4; D remains ambiguous. Germline-derived CDR1 and CDR2 are SGHNT and YYREEE (reference sequence). The germline V and J ends were trimmed by 0 bases and 7 bases, with 13 bases remaining between them. The CDR3 length is 15 residues.

This clone was found once. V gene TRBV20-1 combines with J gene TRBJ1-6; possible D gene TRBD1, 5 bases. The CDR3 length is 15 residues. V lost 3 bases to trimming and J lost 9 bases, with 18 bases between them. The germline CDR1 and CDR2 sequences are DFQATT and SNEGSKA (reference sequence). CDR3 in amino acids: CSASDPRQGLSPLHF. For the CDR3, the DNA is TGCAGTGCTAGTGATCCCCGGCAGGGCCTTTCACCCCTCCACTTT.

This rearrangement joins TRBV6-2 or TRBV6-3 to TRBJ2-2; perhaps TRBD2 as D (6 bases). The ends were cut back, 5 bases at V and 2 bases at J, with 18 bases in the middle. Germline values: CDR1 MNHEY, CDR2 SVGEGT. This CDR3 contains 17 residues. The CDR3 DNA reads as TGTGCCAGCAGTACGATTTCCGGGACTTCTAACACCGGGGAGCTGTTTTTT. As protein: CASSTISGTSNTGELFF.

The table lists this clone with a count of one. J is TRBJ1-1 and V is TRBV2; a weak D match, TRBD1 (6 bases). V gave up 2 bases and J gave up 2 bases, with 12 bases separating them. Germline V gene data show CDR1 as SNHLY and CDR2 as FYNNEI. CDR3 size: 15 residues. CDR3 residues: CASSERWTANTEAFF. The CDR3 DNA sequence: TGTGCCAGCAGTGAACGCTGGACAGCCAACACTGAAGCTTTCTTT.

The V call is TRBV28, the J call TRBJ2-7, with D tentatively TRBD1 (5 bases). In germline, CDR1 is MDHEN, CDR2 SYDVKM. V was cut by 5 bases and J by 0 bases, with 14 bases left in between. The CDR3 runs to 15 residues. The CDR3 nucleotides read TGTGCCAGCAGTATTCCCAGGGCCCCCTCCTACGAGCAGTACTTC. Its protein product is CASSIPRAPSYEQYF.

J is TRBJ1-2 and V is TRBV7-3; a possible D gene is TRBD1 (5 bases). CDR1 and CDR2 (germline): SGHTA, FQGTGA. V was trimmed by 2 bases and J by 6 bases, leaving 10 bases between them. The CDR3 is made up of 13 amino acids. As DNA, the CDR3 is TGTGCCAGCAGCTTAGCGCAGGGCCATGGCTACACCTTC. Amino acid sequence: CASSLAQGHGYTF.

The CDR3 sequence: CASSQRTGVSYEQYF. For the CDR3, the DNA is TGCGCCAGCAGCCAACGGACAGGGGTCTCCTACGAGCAGTACTTC. This chain uses TRBV4-3 with TRBJ2-7; 9 nucleotides line up with TRBD1. V was clipped by 2 bases and J by 0 bases; unmatched bases: 2. Germline CDR1 is LGHNA and CDR2 is YSLEER. The CDR3 sequence is 15 residues long.

V usage is TRBV5-4 and J usage is TRBJ1-5; 7 bases agree with TRBD1. V dropped 2 bases and J dropped 1; count of bases not matched to a gene: 0. CDR3 length equals 14 residues. Germline assignment: CDR1 SGHNT and CDR2 YYREEE (reference sequence). CDR3 DNA sequence: TGTGCCAGCAGCTTACAGGGGAGCAATCAGCCCCAGCATTTT. It yields the protein CASSLQGSNQPQHF.